This T cell receptor (beta chain) was sequenced during a study of blood T cell repertoires in COVID-19. At the level of the study: Samples of COVID-19 (acute and convalescent) were obtained from the United States, Italy and Spain. Sources were T cells, B-cell-depleted T cells, or PBMCs; the material itself was cDNA or gDNA.

Germline-derived CDR1 and CDR2 are LNHDA and SQIVND (reference sequence). Trimming took 5 bases from V and 4 from J; bases not matched to a gene: 9. CDR3 length equals 15 residues. Authors' methods: Researchers report that nucleated cell counts were estimated from reference gene primer amplification. Repertoires were generated with immunoSEQ multiplex PCR, while TCRdb's copy carries only in-frame clones and drops some. For V, J and clone size, that table is used; D and trimming come from the DNA. The sample contains some 240,000 clones, around 83% of which appear only once. What was sequenced was peripheral blood. The chain links TRBV19 to TRBJ1-2; 8 nucleotides align to TRBD1. The origin of this receptor is a woman aged 80 or over with acute or convalescent COVID-19. CDR3 residues: CASSAGQVHGYGYTF. The CDR3 coding sequence is TGTGCCAGTAGTGCGGGACAGGTGCATGGCTATGGCTACACCTTC.